The present entry profiles one TCR beta chain with its context. Its antigen specificity is not known. No base-level quality is on record; no much larger clone is a single base apart. This sample was taken from a study of cytomegalovirus exposure and HLA in healthy donors (dated by TCRdb to the late 2010s). Regarding the study in general: A later analysis indicated that the 120 validation repertoires were generated on the platform also employed for the approximately 690 repertoires of the first cohort. The study combined high-throughput TCR immunosequencing, statistical association of individual TCRs with disease status, and machine learning to predict cytomegalovirus infection status. Besides the first cohort of 666 subjects, a separate validation cohort made up of 120 or so different subjects was used. The study aimed to test whether cataloging public T cell receptors could reveal signatures of past pathogen exposure.

Study-wide conclusions, independent of this receptor: Of the cluster scores, about 94% were above 0 in a later analysis, which found that TCRs clustered in the first cohort also tended to co-occur in the 95 to 150 validation repertoires. The study gave a list of over 150 TCR beta chains associated with cytomegalovirus. The classifier was reported to diagnose cytomegalovirus status with high specificity and sensitivity in both the original and validation cohorts. While some public TCRs were present in many individuals, most TCR sequences turned up only very rarely across donors. It was suggested by the authors that the approach could potentially be generalized to other disease states and immunological phenotypes. Three of the identified cytomegalovirus-associated TCR beta chains were confirmed in vitro to be specific for cytomegalovirus antigens. A later analysis lacked HLA typing for the validation cohort, so it scored co-occurrence in that cohort across all 110 or so repertoires.

The library was produced with the immunoSEQ multiplex PCR assay. The authors processed their data as follows. A statistical classification framework was developed to diagnose cytomegalovirus status using the catalog of TCR beta chain sequences. TCRdb holds this immuneACCESS table with in-frame rearrangements only. Some clones are missing; in checked studies, unresolved V genes explain under half, and the rest has no known cause. V and J calls and clone size follow that table, whereas D and trimming were derived from the DNA. The sample records about 160,000 clones, 70% to 90% of which are singletons. The top ten hold approximately 2.2% of the sample. Donors formed part of the validation cohort, which comprised 120 subjects and was distinct from the first cohort of under 750 subjects. CDR1 MGHRA and CDR2 YSYEKL are derived from the germline V gene. After removal of 1 base from V and 8 bases from J, the junction retains 11 bases not matched to a gene. Inclusive of the bounding cysteine and phenylalanine, the CDR3 is 16 residues long. The only DNA kept is the CDR3, 48 bases in frame from the first base.

Source material: PBMCs. The sequence was collected from a woman aged 18-30 years in good health and CMV-seronegative. In this chain, TRBV4-1 is recombined with TRBJ2-1, and 7 bases in between align with TRBD1. The DNA reads TGCGCCAGCAGCCAAGGAGTATTGTTAGGGGGCGATGAGCAGTTCTTC. Translated, this gives CASSQGVLLGGDEQFF.